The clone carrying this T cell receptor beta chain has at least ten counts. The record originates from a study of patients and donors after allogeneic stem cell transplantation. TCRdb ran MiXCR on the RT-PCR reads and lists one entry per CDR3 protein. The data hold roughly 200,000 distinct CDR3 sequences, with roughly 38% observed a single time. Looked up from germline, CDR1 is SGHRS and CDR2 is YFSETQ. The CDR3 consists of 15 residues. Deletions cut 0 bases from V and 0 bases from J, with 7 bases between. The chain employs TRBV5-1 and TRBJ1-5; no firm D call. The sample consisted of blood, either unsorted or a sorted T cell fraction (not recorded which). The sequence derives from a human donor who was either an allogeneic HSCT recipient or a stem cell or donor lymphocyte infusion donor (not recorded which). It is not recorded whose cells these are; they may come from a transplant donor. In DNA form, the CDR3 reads TGCGCCAGCAGCTTGGGATACACTAGCAATCAGCCCCAGCATTTT. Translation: CASSLGYTSNQPQHF.